Listed below are T cell receptor beta chains from one sample, sequenced in a study of vaccination effects on CD4 cells after COVID-19. The protocol was immunoSEQ multiplex PCR, while the TCRdb copy is restricted to in-frame clones and leaves out a portion. This sample has tens of thousands of clones, with about 81% found just once. These TCRs are of unknown antigen specificity. Specimen: CD4+ T cells from PBMCs cultured with a peptide pool, collected before COVID-19 vaccination. The receptors were gathered from a human donor who had a prior SARS-CoV-2 infection. CDR3s include the opening cysteine and the closing phenylalanine or tryptophan. A D gene is named only where the DNA matches it firmly. Size is omitted from some rows. Given values are once, few, many or a class for expanded clones.

TGTGCCTGGAGCCTTCGAGGAGAAGCTTTCTTT | CAWSLRGEAFF | . | TRBV30 | . | TRBJ1-1
TGTGCCAGCAGTTCCCCTCTAGCGGGATATTCCTACGAGCAGTACTTC | CASSSPLAGYSYEQYF | . | TRBV6-5 | TRBD2 | TRBJ2-7
TGTGCCAGCAGTGGACTAGCGGGAGGAACCGGGGAGCTGTTTTTT | CASSGLAGGTGELFF | . | TRBV2 | TRBD2 | TRBJ2-2
TGTGCCAGCAGCGTAATCCCGGGCGGCTCTGGAAACACCATATATTTT | CASSVIPGGSGNTIYF | . | TRBV7-2 | . | TRBJ1-3
TGTGCCAGCTCACACAGGGGGCGAAACACAGATACGCAGTATTTT | CASSHRGRNTDTQYF | . | TRBV18 | TRBD1 | TRBJ2-3
TGTGCCAGCAGCTTGGCTCGCGGCAGCAGCAATCAGCCCCAGCATTTT | CASSLARGSSNQPQHF | . | TRBV5-6 | . | TRBJ1-5
TGTGCCAGCAGTTCAACAGCTCCTTATGGCTACACCTTC | CASSSTAPYGYTF | . | TRBV27 | . | TRBJ1-2
TGTGCCAGCTCACCGAATCGACAGCTCGACGATAATTCACCCCTCCACTTT | CASSPNRQLDDNSPLHF | . | TRBV18 | . | TRBJ1-6
TGTGCCAGTAGTACACAACCGGGGTATTTTGGCTACACCTTC | CASSTQPGYFGYTF | . | TRBV19 | . | TRBJ1-2
TGTGCCAGCAGCGCCGGGACAGGGTGGCAGTACGAGCAGTACTTC | CASSAGTGWQYEQYF | few | TRBV9 | TRBD1 | TRBJ2-7
TGTGCCAGCAGCTTACAGGGTGGGGACCAAGAGACCCAGTACTTC | CASSLQGGDQETQYF | once | TRBV7-9 | . | TRBJ2-5
TGTGCCAGCAGCTTGGAGCGGGAGGTCGGAGATACGCAGTATTTT | CASSLEREVGDTQYF | . | TRBV5-4 | TRBD2 | TRBJ2-3
TGTGCCAGCGCTTTGCAGGGTACTGACACCATATATTTT | CASALQGTDTIYF | . | TRBV27 | . | TRBJ1-3
TGTGCCACCAGTGATTTGGCAGGGGGCCACCTATTACAAGGGCAGTTCTTC | CATSDLAGGHLLQGQFF | . | TRBV24-1 | TRBD1 | TRBJ2-1
TGTGCCAGCTCACCAGCTCTACAGGGGACGATCAAATTTAGCTCTGGGGCCAACGTCCTGACTTTC | CASSPALQGTIKFSSGANVLTF | . | TRBV18 | TRBD1 | TRBJ2-6
TGTGCCAGCAGTATGAACACTGAAGCTTTCTTT | CASSMNTEAFF | . | TRBV6-5 | . | TRBJ1-1
TGTGCCAGCAGCAAGACAGGTTCGGGTGAAAAACTGTTTTTT | CASSKTGSGEKLFF | . | TRBV6-5 | . | TRBJ1-4
TGTGCCAGCAGTGACAATCGGGACACTGAAGCTTTCTTT | CASSDNRDTEAFF | . | TRBV6-1 | . | TRBJ1-1
TGTGCCAGCAGCCAAGTGTCACTAGCGGGGAGGGGCGGGGAGCTGTTTTTT | CASSQVSLAGRGGELFF | few | TRBV3-1/TRBV3-2 | TRBD2 | TRBJ2-2
TGCGCCAGCACCCCGGACGGAAACAATGAGCAGTTCTTC | CASTPDGNNEQFF | few | TRBV5-1 | . | TRBJ2-1
TGCGCCAGCAAGTCGGGAGTCTTTACCAATCAGCCCCAGCATTTT | CASKSGVFTNQPQHF | . | TRBV10-2 | . | TRBJ1-5
TGTGCCAGCAGCGGCGGGACTAGCGGGAGGAACATTCAGTACTTC | CASSGGTSGRNIQYF | . | TRBV7-9 | TRBD2 | TRBJ2-4
TGTGCCAGCAGTTTATCGGGTAGACTAGCGGGAGAAGATACGCAGTATTTT | CASSLSGRLAGEDTQYF | . | TRBV27 | TRBD2 | TRBJ2-3
TGTGCCAGCAGCCAATACCCAGGGGGCTACACCTTC | CASSQYPGGYTF | . | TRBV5-6 | . | TRBJ1-2
TGTGCCTGGGAGAGGGGTTCATTTTCTGAGGCTTTCTTT | CAWERGSFSEAFF | . | TRBV30 | . | TRBJ1-1
TGTGCCAGTAGTATAGGCACAGGGGGCAGTGAAAAACTGTTTTTT | CASSIGTGGSEKLFF | . | TRBV19 | TRBD1 | TRBJ1-4
TGTGCCAGCAGCCGATACAGGGAGGACACTGAAGCTTTCTTT | CASSRYREDTEAFF | . | TRBV7-9 | . | TRBJ1-1
TGTGCCAGCAGTTTTAGACAGGGGCACGGATCGCAGTATTTT | CASSFRQGHGSQYF | few | TRBV6-5 | TRBD1 | TRBJ2-3
TGTGCCAGCTCACCACGCCAGGGGGCTCCCTATGGCTACACCTTC | CASSPRQGAPYGYTF | . | TRBV18 | TRBD1 | TRBJ1-2
TGTGCTAGCAGCTCCAAGTTGATAGGCCAAGAGACCCAGTACTTC | CASSSKLIGQETQYF | . | TRBV7-7 | . | TRBJ2-5
TGTGCCAGCAGTGAATTAGGAGCAGCATTAGCTAACTATGGCTACACCTTC | CASSELGAALANYGYTF | . | TRBV2 | . | TRBJ1-2
TGTGCCAGCAGCTTACTGCAGGGGGCAGGTGGAAACACCATATATTTT | CASSLLQGAGGNTIYF | . | TRBV11-2 | TRBD1 | TRBJ1-3
TGTGCCAGCAGACTACAGGGCTATGGCTACACCTTC | CASRLQGYGYTF | . | TRBV28 | . | TRBJ1-2
TGTGCCAGCGTTCGAGTGAGCTCCTACAATGAGCAGTTCTTC | CASVRVSSYNEQFF | . | TRBV2 | . | TRBJ2-1
TGTGCCAGCAGCCTCCGGGCCGCGACAGATACGCAGTATTTT | CASSLRAATDTQYF | . | TRBV3-1/TRBV3-2 | . | TRBJ2-3
TGCGCCAGCAGCCTGGACAGGGAGGGGACAGATACGCAGTATTTT | CASSLDREGTDTQYF | . | TRBV4-1 | . | TRBJ2-3
TGCGCCAGCAGCTTGTCCAGGGGGAACACTGAAGCTTTCTTT | CASSLSRGNTEAFF | . | TRBV5-1 | . | TRBJ1-1
TGTGCCAGCAAAAGGGGAAACACCATATATTTT | CASKRGNTIYF | . | TRBV2 | . | TRBJ1-3
TGTGCCAGCTCACCTATCCCCCTAGATACGCAGTATTTT | CASSPIPLDTQYF | . | TRBV18 | . | TRBJ2-3
TGTGCCAGCAGCGGACAGACTAGCGGGGTTATCAATGAGCAGTTCTTC | CASSGQTSGVINEQFF | . | TRBV11-1 | TRBD2 | TRBJ2-1
TGTGCCAGCAGTTCACACAGCACCAATGAAAAACTGTTTTTT | CASSSHSTNEKLFF | . | TRBV27 | . | TRBJ1-4
TGTGCCAGCAGCCCGCGGGACAGTAACAATGAGCAGTTCTTC | CASSPRDSNNEQFF | once | TRBV3-1/TRBV3-2 | . | TRBJ2-1